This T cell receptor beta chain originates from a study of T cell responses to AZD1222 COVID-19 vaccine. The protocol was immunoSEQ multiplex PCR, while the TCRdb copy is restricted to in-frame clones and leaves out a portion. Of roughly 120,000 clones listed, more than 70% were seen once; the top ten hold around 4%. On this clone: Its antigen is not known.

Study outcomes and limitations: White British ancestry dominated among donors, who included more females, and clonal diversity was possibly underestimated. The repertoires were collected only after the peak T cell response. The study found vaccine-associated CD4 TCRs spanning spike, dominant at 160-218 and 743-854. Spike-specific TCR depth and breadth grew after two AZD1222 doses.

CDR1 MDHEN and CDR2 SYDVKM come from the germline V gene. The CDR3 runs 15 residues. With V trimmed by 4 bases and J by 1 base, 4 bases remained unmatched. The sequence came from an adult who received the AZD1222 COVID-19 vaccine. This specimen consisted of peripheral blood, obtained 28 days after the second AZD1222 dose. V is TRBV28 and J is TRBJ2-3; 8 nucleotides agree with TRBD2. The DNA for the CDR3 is TGTGCCAGCAGTTCCGGACTAGCTGGCACAGATACGCAGTATTTT. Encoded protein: CASSSGLAGTDTQYF.